The next 2 T cell receptor beta chains were all read from a single sample in a study of T-cell reconstitution after alpha-beta-depleted transplantation in children. As it was prepared, the TCRbeta library received unique molecular identifiers. TCRdb recomputed calls from the PCR reads with MiXCR, one row per CDR3 protein. Among approximately 650,000 distinct CDR3 sequences listed, around 12% were seen once. The material sequenced was PBMCs, taken before TCRalphabeta/CD19-depleted stem cell transplant. The receptor set was obtained from a girl aged 2 to 10 with congenital amegakaryocytic thrombocytopenia, due to receive a stem cell transplant.

This chain uses TRBV28 with TRBJ2-3; D uncertain. In germline, CDR1 is MDHEN, CDR2 SYDVKM. The ends were cut back, 3 bases at V and 0 bases at J, with 19 bases in the middle. CDR3 length: 18 amino acids. CDR3 sequence (DNA): TGTGCCAGCAGTTTTCCCAGGTCGTTGTACGGTAGCACAGATACGCAGTATTTT. Translation gives CASSFPRSLYGSTDTQYF. The full variable domain, rest sourced from reference TRBV28 and TRBJ2-3, is DVKVTQSSRYLVKRTGEKVFLECVQDMDHENMFWYRQDPGLGLRLIYFSYDVKMKEKGDIPEGYSVSREKKERFSLILESASTNQTSMYLCASSFPRSLYGSTDTQYFGPGTRLTVL.

This clonotype was seen more than once but under ten times. The chain links TRBV20-1 to TRBJ2-1, with TRBD2 identical over 12 bases. The CDR3 spans 17 residues. V was pared by 6 bases and J by 9 bases, with 18 bases of the junction left unmatched. Germline lookup yields CDR1 DFQATT and CDR2 SNEGSKA (reference sequence). The DNA of the CDR3 is TGCAGTGCCTCGCGACTAGCGGGAGAAAGTGTGAGTGGTGAGCAGTTCTTC. Translating gives CSASRLAGESVSGEQFF.